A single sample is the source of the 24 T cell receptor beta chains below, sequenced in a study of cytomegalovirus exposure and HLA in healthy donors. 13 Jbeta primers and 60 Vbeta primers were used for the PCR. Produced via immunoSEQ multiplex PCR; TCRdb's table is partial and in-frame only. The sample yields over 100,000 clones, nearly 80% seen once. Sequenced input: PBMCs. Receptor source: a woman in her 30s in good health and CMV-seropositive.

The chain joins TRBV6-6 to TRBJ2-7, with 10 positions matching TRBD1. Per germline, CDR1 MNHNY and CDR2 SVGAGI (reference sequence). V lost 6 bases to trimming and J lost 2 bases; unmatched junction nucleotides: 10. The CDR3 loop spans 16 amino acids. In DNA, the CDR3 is TGTGCCAGCAGCCCCCGGGGGGGGACAGGGGCCTACGAGCAGTACTTC. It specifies CASSPRGGTGAYEQYF.

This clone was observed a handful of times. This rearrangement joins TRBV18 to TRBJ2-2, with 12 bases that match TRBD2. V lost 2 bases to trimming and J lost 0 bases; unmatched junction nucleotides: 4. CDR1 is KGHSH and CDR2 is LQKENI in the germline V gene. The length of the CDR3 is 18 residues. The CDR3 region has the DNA TGTGCCAGCTCACCAGGACTAGCGGGGCCCGCGAACACCGGGGAGCTGTTTTTT. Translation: CASSPGLAGPANTGELFF.

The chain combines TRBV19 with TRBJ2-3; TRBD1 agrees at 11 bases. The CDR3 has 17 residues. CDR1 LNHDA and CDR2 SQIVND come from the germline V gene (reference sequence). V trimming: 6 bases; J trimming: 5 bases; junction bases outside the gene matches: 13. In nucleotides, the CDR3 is TGTGCCAGTAGCGATCCTCCCCGGACAGGGGGCAAAGATACGCAGTATTTT. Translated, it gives CASSDPPRTGGKDTQYF.

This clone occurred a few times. The CDR3 here is CASSDWATGDNEQFF. As DNA, the CDR3 is TGCGCCAGCAGTGATTGGGCAACAGGGGACAATGAGCAGTTCTTC. The chain links TRBV10-1 to TRBJ2-1, with 7 bases fitting TRBD1. The CDR3 length is 15 residues. With V trimmed by 3 bases and J by 5 bases, 7 bases remained unmatched. CDR1 WNHNN and CDR2 SYGVQD come from the germline V gene (reference sequence).

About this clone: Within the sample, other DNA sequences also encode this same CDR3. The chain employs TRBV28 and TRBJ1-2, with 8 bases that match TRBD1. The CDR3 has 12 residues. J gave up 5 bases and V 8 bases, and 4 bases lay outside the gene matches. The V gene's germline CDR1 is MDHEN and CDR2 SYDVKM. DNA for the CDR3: TGTGCCAGCGCTGACAGGGGATATGGCTACACCTTC. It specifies CASADRGYGYTF.

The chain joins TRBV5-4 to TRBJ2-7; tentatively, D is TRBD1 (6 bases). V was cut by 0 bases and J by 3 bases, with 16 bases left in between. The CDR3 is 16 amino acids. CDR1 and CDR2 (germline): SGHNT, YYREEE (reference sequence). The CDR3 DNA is TGTGCCAGCAGCTTGGAGGCAGTCGGACAGAACTACGAGCAGTACTTC. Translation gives CASSLEAVGQNYEQYF.

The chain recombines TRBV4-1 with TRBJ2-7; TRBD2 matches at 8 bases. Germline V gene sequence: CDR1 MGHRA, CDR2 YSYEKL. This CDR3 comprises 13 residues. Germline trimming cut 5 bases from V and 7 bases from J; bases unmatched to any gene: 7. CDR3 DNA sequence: TGCGCCAGCAGCTTAGCGGGGTCGTGGGAGCAGTACTTC. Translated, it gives CASSLAGSWEQYF.

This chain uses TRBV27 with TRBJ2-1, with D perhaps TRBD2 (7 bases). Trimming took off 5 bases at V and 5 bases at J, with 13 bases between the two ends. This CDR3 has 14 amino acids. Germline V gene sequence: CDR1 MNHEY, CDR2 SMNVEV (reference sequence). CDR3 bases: TGTGCCAGCAGTCTGGCGGGGGCCCACAATGAGCAGTTCTTC. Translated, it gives CASSLAGAHNEQFF.

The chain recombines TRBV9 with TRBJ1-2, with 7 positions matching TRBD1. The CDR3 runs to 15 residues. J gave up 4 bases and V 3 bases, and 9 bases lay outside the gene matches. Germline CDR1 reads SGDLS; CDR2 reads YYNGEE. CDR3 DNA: TGTGCCAGCAGCGGACCGACAGGGCTCGGCTATGGCTACACCTTC. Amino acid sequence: CASSGPTGLGYGYTF.

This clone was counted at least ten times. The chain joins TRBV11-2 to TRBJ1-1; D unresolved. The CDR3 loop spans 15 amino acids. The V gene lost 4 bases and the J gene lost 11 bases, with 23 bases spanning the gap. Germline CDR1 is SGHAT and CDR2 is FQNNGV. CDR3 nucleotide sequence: TGTGCCAGCAGCTCCGTCGCCGGACCGGGTGGAGGGGCTTTCTTT. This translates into CASSSVAGPGGGAFF.

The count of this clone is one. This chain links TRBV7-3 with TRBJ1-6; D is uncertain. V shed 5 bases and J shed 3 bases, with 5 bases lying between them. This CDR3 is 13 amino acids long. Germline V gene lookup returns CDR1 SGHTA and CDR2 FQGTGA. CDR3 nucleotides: TGTGCCAGCAGCCCAGGCTATAATTCACCCCTCCACTTT. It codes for CASSPGYNSPLHF.

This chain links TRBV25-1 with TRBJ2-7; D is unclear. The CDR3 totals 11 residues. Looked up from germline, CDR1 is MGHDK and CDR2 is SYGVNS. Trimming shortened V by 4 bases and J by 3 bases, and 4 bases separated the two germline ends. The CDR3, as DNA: TGTGCCAGCAGTGTCGGCTACGAGCAGTACTTC. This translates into CASSVGYEQYF.

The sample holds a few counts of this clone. CDR3 residues: CASSQGRGESEAFF. The CDR3 nucleotides read TGCGCCAGCAGCCAAGGCCGCGGGGAGTCTGAAGCTTTCTTT. J is TRBJ1-1 and V is TRBV4-3; unclear D gene. The CDR3 has 14 amino acids. Germline CDR1 and CDR2: LGHNA and YSLEER. The V end lost 1 base, the J end lost 6 bases, and 12 bases lay between the germline ends.

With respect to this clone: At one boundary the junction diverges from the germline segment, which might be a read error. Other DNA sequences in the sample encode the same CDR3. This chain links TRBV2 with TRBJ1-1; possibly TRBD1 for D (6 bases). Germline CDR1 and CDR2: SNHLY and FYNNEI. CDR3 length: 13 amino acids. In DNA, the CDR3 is TGTGCCAGCACGTTGGGGGCGAACACTGAAGCCTTCTTT. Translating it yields CASTLGANTEAFF.

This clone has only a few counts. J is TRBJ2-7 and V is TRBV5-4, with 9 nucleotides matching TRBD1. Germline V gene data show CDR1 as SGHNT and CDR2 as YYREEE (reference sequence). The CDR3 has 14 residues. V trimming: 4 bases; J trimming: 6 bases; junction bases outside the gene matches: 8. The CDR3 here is CASSQTGGASEQYF. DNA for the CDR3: TGTGCCAGCAGCCAAACAGGGGGCGCGTCCGAGCAGTACTTC.

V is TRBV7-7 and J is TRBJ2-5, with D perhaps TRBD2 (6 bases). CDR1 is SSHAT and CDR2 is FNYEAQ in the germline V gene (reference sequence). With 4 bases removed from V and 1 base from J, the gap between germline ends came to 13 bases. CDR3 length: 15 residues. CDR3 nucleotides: TGTGCCAGCAGCTCCCTAGGGGAGGTCCAAGAGACCCAGTACTTC. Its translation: CASSSLGEVQETQYF.

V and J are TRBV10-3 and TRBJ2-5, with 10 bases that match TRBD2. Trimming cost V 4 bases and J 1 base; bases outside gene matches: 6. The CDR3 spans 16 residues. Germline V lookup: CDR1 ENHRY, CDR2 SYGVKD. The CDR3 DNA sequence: TGTGCCATCAGTGTGGGTAGCGGGGGGCCCCAAGAGACCCAGTACTTC. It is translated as CAISVGSGGPQETQYF.

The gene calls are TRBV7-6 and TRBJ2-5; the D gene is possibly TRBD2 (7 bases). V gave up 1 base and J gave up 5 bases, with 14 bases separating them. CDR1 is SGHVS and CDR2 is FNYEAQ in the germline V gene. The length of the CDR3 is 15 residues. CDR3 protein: CASSLVGGGVETQYF. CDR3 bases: TGTGCCAGCAGCTTAGTGGGAGGGGGTGTGGAGACCCAGTACTTC.

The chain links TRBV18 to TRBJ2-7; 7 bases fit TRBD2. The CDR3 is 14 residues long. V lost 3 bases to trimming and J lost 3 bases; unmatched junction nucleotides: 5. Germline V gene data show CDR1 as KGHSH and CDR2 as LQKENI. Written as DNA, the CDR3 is TGTGCCAGCTCACCGGCTCGCGGGGGCTACGAGCAGTACTTC. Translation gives CASSPARGGYEQYF.

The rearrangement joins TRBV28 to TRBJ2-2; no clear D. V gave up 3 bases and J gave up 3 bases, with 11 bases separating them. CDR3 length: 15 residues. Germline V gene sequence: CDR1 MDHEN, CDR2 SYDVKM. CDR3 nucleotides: TGTGCCAGCAGTTTTGGCGGCGCGGACACCGGGGAGCTGTTTTTT. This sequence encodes CASSFGGADTGELFF.

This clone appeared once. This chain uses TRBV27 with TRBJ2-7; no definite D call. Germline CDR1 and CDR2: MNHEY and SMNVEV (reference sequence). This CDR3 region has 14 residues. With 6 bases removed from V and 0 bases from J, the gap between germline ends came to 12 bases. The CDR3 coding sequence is TGTGCCAGCAGGGAGACTCTTAGCTCCTACGAGCAGTACTTC. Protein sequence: CASRETLSSYEQYF.

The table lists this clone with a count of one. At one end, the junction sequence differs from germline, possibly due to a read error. This CDR3 reads CAISRALAGGTGELFF. CDR3 nucleotides: TGTGCCATCAGCAGAGCCCTAGCGGGGGGAACCGGGGAGCTGTTTTTT. The chain employs TRBV15 and TRBJ2-2; 11 bases map to TRBD2. Germline assignment: CDR1 LNHNV and CDR2 YYDKDF (reference sequence). The CDR3 spans 16 residues. Full variable domain (remainder filled in from reference TRBV15 and TRBJ2-2): DAMVIQNPRYQVTQFGKPVTLSCSQTLNHNVMYWYQQKSSQAPKLLFHYYDKDFNNEADTPDNFQSRRPNTSFCFLDIRSPGLGDTAMYLCAISRALAGGTGELFFGEGSRLTVL.

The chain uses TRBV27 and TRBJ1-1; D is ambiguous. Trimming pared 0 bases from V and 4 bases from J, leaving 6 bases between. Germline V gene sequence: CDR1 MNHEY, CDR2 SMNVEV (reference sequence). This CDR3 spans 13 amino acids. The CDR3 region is CASSLSRSTEAFF. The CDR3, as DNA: TGTGCCAGCAGTTTATCGAGGTCCACTGAAGCTTTCTTT.

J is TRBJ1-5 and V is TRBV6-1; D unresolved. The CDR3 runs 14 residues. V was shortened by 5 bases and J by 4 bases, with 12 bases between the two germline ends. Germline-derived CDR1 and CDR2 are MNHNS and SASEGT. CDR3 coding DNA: TGTGCCAGCAGTCCCACCGGCGGGAATCAGCCCCAGCATTTT. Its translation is CASSPTGGNQPQHF.